The source of this T cell receptor beta chain is a study of blood T cell repertoires in COVID-19. The table came from immunoSEQ multiplex PCR; TCRdb's copy has only in-frame clones and leaves some out. This sample yields 70,000 to 80,000 clones, of which roughly 84% are seen a single time; approximately 40% belongs to the top ten. V lost 9 bases, J lost 7 bases, and 11 bases stayed unmatched. The CDR3 runs to 14 residues. Germline V gene sequence: CDR1 LNHDA, CDR2 SQIVND (reference sequence). The TCR comes from a man at least 80 years old with acute or convalescent COVID-19. The V call is TRBV19, the J call TRBJ2-1; 8 positions agree with TRBD2. The sample was peripheral blood. In nucleotides, the CDR3 is TGTGCCAGCGGCGGGGGGCCAGCGTTGAATGAGCAGTTCTTC. The encoded protein is CASGGGPALNEQFF.